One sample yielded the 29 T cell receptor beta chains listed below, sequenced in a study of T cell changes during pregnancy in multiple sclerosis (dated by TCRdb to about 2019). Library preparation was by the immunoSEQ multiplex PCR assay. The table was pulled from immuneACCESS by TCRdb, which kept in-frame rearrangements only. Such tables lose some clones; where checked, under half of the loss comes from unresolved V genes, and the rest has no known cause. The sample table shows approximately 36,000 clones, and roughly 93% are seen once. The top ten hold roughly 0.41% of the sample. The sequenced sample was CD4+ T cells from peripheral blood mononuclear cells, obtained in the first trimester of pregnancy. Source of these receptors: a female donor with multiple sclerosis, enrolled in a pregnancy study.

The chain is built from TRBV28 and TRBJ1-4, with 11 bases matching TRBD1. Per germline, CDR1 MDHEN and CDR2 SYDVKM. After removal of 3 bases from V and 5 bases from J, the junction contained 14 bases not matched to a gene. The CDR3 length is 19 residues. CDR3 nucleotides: TGTGCCAGCAGTTTGGCCCGGGACAGGGGGTTTAGGCAGAATGAAAAACTGTTTTTT. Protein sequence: CASSLARDRGFRQNEKLFF.

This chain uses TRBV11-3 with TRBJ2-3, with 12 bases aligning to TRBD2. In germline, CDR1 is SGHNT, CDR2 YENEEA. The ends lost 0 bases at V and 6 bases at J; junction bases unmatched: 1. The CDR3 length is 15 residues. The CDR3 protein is CASSLEGTSGDTQYF. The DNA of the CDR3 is TGTGCCAGCAGCTTAGAAGGGACTAGCGGGGATACGCAGTATTTT.

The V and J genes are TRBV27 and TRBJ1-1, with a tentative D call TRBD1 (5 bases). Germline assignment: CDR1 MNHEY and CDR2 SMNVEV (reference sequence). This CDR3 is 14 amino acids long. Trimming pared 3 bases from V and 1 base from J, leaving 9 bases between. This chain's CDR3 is CASSFRGRNTEAFF. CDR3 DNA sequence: TGTGCCAGCAGTTTCCGGGGGAGGAACACTGAAGCTTTCTTT.

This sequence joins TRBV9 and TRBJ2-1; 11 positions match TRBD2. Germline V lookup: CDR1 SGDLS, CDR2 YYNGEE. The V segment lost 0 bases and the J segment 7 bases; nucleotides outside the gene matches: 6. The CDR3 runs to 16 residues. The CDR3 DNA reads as TGTGCCAGCAGCGTAGGGGCCGGGACTAGCGGAAATGAGCAGTTCTTC. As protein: CASSVGAGTSGNEQFF.

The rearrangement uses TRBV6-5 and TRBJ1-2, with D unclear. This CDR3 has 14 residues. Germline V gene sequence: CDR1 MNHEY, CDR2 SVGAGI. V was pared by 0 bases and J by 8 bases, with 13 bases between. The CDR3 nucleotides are TGTGCCAGCAGTTACTCGACTCCGCCCCGGGGCTACACCTTC. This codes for CASSYSTPPRGYTF.

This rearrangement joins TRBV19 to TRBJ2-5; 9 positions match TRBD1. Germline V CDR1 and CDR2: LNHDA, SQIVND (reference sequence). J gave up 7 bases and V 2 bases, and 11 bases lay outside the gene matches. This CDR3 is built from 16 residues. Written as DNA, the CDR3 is TGTGCCAGTAGTATAATTGCGGGACAGGGTGTTGGGACCCAGTACTTC. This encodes CASSIIAGQGVGTQYF.

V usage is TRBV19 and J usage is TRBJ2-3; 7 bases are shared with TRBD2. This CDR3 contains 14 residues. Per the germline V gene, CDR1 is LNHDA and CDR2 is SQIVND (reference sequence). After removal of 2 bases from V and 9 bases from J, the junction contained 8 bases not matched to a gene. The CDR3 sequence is CASSIIGLAETQYF. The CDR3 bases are TGTGCCAGTAGTATAATAGGGCTAGCGGAAACGCAGTATTTT.

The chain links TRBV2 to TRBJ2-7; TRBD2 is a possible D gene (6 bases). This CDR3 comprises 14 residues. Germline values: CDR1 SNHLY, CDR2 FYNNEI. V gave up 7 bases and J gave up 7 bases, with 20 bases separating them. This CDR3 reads CASTGEVWTGEQYF. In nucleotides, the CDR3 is TGTGCCAGCACGGGGGAAGTCTGGACGGGGGAGCAGTACTTC.

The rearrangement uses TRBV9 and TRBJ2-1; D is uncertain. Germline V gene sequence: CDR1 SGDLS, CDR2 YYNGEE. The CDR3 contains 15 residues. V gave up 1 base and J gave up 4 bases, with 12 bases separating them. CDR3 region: CASSVSTTPYNEQFF. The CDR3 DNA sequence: TGTGCCAGCAGCGTAAGTACTACCCCATACAATGAGCAGTTCTTC.

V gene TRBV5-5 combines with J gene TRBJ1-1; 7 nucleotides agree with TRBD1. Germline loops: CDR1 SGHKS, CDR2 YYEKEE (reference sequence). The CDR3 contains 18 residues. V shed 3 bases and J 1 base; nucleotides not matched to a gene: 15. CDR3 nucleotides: TGTGCCAGCAGCTCCCTAGGGGGCGGTCTACGAAAGAACACTGAAGCTTTCTTT. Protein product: CASSSLGGGLRKNTEAFF.

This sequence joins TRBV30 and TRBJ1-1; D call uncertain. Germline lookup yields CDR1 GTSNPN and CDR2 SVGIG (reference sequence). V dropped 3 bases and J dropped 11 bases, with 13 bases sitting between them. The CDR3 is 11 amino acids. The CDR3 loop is CAWRGREGAFF. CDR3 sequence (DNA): TGTGCCTGGAGGGGGAGGGAAGGCGCTTTCTTT.

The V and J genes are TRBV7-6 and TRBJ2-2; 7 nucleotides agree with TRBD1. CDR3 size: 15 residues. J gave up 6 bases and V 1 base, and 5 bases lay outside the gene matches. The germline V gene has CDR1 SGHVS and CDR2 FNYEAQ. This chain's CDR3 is CASSLGGQNPGELFF. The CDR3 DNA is TGTGCCAGCAGCTTAGGGGGACAGAATCCCGGGGAGCTGTTTTTT.

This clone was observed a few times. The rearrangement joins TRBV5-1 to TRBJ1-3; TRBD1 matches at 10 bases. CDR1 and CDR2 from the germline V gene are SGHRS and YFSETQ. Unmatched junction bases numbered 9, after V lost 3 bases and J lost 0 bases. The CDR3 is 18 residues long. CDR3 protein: CASSSFGQGGNSGNTIYF. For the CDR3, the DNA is TGCGCCAGCAGCTCTTTCGGACAGGGGGGAAACTCTGGAAACACCATATATTTT.

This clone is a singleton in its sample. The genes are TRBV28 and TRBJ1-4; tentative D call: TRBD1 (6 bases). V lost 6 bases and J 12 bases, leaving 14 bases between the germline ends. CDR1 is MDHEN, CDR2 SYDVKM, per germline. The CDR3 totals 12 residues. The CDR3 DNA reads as TGTGCCAGCAGCGAGGGGACAACGCAACTGTTTTTT. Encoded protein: CASSEGTTQLFF.

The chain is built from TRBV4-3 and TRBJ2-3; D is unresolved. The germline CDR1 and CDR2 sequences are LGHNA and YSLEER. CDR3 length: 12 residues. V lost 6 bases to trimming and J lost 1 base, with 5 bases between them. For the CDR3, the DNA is TGCGCCAGCAGTGCAGGCACAGATACGCAGTATTTT. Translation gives CASSAGTDTQYF.

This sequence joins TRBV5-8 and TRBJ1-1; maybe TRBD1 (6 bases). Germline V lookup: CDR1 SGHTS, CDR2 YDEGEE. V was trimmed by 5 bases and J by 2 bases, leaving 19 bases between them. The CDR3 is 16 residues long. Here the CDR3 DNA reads TGTGCCAGCAGTTTACTCTTCGGGACAATCAACACTGAAGCTTTCTTT. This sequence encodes CASSLLFGTINTEAFF.

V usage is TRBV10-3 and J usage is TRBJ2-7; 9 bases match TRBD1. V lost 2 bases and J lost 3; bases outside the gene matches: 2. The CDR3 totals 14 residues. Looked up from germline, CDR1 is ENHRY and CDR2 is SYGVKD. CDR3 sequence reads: CAISERTGDYEQYF. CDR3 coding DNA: TGTGCCATCAGTGAGAGGACAGGGGACTACGAGCAGTACTTC.

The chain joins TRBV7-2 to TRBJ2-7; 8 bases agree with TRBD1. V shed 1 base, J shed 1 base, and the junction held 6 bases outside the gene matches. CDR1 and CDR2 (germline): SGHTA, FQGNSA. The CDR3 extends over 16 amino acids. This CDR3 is CASSLVVGQGSYEQYF. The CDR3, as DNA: TGTGCCAGCAGCTTAGTAGTTGGACAGGGATCCTACGAGCAGTACTTC.

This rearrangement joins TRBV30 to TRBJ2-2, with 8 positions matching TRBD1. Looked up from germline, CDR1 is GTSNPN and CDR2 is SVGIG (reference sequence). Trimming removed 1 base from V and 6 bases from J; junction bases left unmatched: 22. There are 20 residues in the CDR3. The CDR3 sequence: CAWSDRGKRLVVGGPGELFF. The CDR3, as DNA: TGTGCCTGGAGTGACAGGGGGAAGAGACTAGTAGTGGGTGGGCCCGGGGAGCTGTTTTTT.

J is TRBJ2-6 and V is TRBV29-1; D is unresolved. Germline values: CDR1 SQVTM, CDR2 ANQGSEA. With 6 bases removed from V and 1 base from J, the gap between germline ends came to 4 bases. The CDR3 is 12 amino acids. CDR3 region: CSVESGANVLTF. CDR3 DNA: TGCAGCGTCGAGTCTGGGGCCAACGTCCTGACTTTC.

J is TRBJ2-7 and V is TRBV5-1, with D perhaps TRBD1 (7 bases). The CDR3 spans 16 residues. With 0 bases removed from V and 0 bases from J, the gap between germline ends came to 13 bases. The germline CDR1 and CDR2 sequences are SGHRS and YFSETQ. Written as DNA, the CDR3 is TGCGCCAGCAGCTTGGGGAGGGGACAGAGCTCCTACGAGCAGTACTTC. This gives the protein CASSLGRGQSSYEQYF.

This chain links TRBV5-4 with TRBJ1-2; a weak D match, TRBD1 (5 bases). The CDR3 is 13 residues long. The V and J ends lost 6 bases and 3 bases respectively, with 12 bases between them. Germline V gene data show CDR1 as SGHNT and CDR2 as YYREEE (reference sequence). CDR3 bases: TGTGCCAGCATGAGGGGAGGGGACTATGGCTACACCTTC. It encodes CASMRGGDYGYTF.

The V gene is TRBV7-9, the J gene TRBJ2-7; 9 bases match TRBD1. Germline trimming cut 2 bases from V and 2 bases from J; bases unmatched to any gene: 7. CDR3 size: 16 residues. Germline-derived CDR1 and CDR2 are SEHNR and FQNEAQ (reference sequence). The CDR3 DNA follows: TGTGCCAGCAGCTTATTGGCCGGGACAGGGACCTACGAGCAGTACTTC. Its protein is CASSLLAGTGTYEQYF.

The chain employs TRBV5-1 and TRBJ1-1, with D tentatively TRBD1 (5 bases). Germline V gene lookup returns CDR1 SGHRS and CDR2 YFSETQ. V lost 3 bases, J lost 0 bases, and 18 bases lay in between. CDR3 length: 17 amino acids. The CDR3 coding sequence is TGCGCCAGCAGCTCTTGGGGGGGTGGCAGCTTGAACACTGAAGCTTTCTTT. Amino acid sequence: CASSSWGGGSLNTEAFF.

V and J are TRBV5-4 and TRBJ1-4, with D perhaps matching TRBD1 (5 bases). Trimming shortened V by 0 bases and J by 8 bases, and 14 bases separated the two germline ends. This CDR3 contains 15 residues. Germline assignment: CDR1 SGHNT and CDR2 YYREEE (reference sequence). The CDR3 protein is CASSLAGQGGEKLFF. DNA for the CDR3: TGTGCCAGCAGCTTGGCCGGCCAGGGTGGCGAAAAACTGTTTTTT.

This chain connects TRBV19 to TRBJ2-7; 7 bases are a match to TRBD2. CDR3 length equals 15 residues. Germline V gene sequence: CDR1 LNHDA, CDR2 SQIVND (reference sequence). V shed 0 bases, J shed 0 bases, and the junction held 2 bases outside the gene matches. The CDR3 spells CASSIEASGSYEQYF. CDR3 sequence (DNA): TGTGCCAGTAGTATAGAGGCTAGCGGCTCCTACGAGCAGTACTTC.

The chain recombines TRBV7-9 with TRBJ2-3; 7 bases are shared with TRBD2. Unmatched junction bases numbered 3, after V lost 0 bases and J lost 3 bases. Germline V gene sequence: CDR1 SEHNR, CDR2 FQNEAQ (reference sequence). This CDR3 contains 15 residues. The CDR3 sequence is CASSLAGLVTDTQYF. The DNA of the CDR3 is TGTGCCAGCAGCTTAGCCGGACTAGTAACAGATACGCAGTATTTT.

The CDR3 sequence is CASGPDRGSHTEAFF. In DNA form, the CDR3 reads TGTGCTAGTGGACCCGACAGGGGGAGCCACACTGAAGCTTTCTTT. The chain carries TRBV12-5 and TRBJ1-1, with TRBD1 matching 9 bases. The V segment lost 6 bases and the J segment 3 bases; nucleotides outside the gene matches: 8. This CDR3 region has 15 residues. CDR1 and CDR2 (germline): LGHNT, FRNRAP.

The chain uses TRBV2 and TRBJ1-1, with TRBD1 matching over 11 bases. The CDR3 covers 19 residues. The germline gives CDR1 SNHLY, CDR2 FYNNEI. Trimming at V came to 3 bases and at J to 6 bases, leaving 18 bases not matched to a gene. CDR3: CASSDLGYGTGGESAEAFF. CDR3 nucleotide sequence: TGTGCCAGCAGTGATCTAGGGTACGGGACAGGGGGTGAGTCGGCTGAAGCTTTCTTT.